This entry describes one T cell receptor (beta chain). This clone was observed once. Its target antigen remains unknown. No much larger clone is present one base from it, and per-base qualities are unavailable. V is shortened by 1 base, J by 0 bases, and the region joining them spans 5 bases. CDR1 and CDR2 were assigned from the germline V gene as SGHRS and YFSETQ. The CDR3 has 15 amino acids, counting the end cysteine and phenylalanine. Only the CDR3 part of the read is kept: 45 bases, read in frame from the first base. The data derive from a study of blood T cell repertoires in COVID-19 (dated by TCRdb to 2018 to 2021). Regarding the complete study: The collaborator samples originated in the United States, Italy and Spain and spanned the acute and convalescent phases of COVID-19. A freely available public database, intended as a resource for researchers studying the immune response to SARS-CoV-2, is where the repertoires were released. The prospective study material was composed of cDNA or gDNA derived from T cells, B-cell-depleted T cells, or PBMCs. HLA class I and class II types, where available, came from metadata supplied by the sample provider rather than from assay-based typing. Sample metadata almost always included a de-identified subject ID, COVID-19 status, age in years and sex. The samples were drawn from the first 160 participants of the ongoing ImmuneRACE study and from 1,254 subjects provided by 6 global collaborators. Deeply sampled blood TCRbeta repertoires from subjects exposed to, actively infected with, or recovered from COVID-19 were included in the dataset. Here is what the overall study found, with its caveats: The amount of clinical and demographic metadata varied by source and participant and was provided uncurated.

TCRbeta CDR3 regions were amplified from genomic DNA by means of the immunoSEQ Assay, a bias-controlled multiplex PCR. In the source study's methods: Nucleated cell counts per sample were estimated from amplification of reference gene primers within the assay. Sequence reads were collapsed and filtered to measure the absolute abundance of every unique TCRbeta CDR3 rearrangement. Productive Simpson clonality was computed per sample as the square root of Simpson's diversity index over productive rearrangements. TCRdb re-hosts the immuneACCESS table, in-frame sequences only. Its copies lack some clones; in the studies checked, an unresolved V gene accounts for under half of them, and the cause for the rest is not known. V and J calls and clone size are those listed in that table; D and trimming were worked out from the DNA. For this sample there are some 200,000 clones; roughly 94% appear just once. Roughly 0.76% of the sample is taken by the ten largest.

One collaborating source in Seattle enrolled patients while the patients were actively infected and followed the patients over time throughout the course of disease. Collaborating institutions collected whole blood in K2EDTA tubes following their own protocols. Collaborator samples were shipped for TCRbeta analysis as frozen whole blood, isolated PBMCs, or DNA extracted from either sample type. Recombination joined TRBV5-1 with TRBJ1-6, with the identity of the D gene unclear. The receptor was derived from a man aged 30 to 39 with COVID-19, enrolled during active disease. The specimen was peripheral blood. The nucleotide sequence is TGCGCCAGCAGCTTGTGGAGCTCCTATAATTCACCCCTCCACTTT. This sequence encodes CASSLWSSYNSPLHF.